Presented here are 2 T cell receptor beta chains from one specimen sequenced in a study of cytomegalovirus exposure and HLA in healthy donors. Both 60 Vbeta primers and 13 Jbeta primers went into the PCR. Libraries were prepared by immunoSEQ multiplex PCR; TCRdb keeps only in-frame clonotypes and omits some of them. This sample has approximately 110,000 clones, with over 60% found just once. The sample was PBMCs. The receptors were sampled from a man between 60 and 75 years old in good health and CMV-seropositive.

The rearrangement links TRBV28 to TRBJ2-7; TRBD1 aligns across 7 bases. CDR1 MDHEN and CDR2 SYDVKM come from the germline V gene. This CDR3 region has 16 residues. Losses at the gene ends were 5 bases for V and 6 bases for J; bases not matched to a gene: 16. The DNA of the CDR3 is TGTGCCAGCAGTCCCCCCGGGACAGCACGTAGTCTCGAGCAGTACTTC. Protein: CASSPPGTARSLEQYF.

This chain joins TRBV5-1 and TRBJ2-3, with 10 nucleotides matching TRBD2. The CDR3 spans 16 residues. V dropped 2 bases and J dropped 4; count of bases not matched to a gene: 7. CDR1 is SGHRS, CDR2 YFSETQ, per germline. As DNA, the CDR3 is TGCGCCAGCAGCTTCGCCGCAAGCGGGAGGGCAGATACGCAGTATTTT. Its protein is CASSFAASGRADTQYF.